Included here is one T cell receptor beta chain sequence, with context. What it binds is not known. The data stem from a study of a mutant IDH1 vaccine in newly diagnosed glioma. Study context: Investigators started vaccination 4-6 weeks after radiotherapy alone, or with temozolomide cycles. Males made up roughly 62% and females about 38% of treated patients, whose mean age was roughly 40 years.

CDR1 MNHNS and CDR2 SASEGT come from the germline V gene. This CDR3 comprises 14 residues. V was clipped by 6 bases and J by 3 bases; unmatched bases: 8. Time point denoted: week 35, safety follow-up. What each vaccine dose contained was 300 ug of mutant IDH1 20-mer peptide, accompanied by topical imiquimod. Patients in the study were vaccinated eight times, receiving shots in weeks 1, 3, 5, 7, 11, 15, 19 and 23. Those who donated had recent WHO grade 3 or 4 IDH1-mutant, ATRX-lost astrocytomas. TCRdb's table, derived via immunoSEQ multiplex PCR, lists solely in-frame clones and lacks some. The top ten clones hold about 2.3% of a sample with about 50,000 clones, around 92% of them seen once.

The TCR was taken from a man aged 50-60 years with glioma. This chain connects TRBV6-1 to TRBJ2-7; TRBD1 matches at 7 bases. The material sequenced was PBMCs, taken from a glioma patient whose treatment included an IDH1 peptide vaccine. The CDR3 region has the DNA TGTGCCAGCAGGGAGGCCTCAGGGGGCTACGAGCAGTACTTC. It codes for CASREASGGYEQYF.